This TCR beta chain stems from a study of monozygotic twins with inflammatory bowel disease. From its re-call of the 5' RACE reads, TCRdb lists each CDR3 protein once, without DNA. The table lists about 150,000 distinct CDR3 sequences, with 1% to 1.5% in the top ten. This TCR was recovered from a human donor with ulcerative colitis or Crohn's disease, or a healthy co-twin of an affected twin (not recorded which). The sequencing sample was made of blood.

This CDR3 reads CASSTRTRGTGELFF. V is TRBV27 and J is TRBJ2-2; without DNA, the TCRdb call of TRBD2 cannot be checked. The CDR3 has 15 residues. The germline CDR1 and CDR2 sequences are MNHEY and SMNVEV (reference sequence).